The T cell receptor (beta chain) described here comes from a study of blood T cell repertoires in COVID-19. CDR3 length equals 16 residues. Germline V gives CDR1 SGHDT, CDR2 YYEEEE. J was trimmed by 2 bases and V by 2 bases; bases with no gene match: 9. The assay was immunoSEQ multiplex PCR, and TCRdb's table has in-frame clones only and misses some. The sample has about 180,000 clones; 75% to 90% are singletons. This receptor was identified in a woman in her 70s with COVID-19, enrolled during active disease. The sample comprised peripheral blood. The chain carries TRBV5-6 and TRBJ2-5; the match to TRBD1 covers 7 bases. CDR3 sequence: CASSLRQGNFQETQYF. The CDR3 DNA reads as TGTGCCAGCAGCTTACGACAGGGTAACTTTCAAGAGACCCAGTACTTC.